The entry below gives a single T cell receptor (beta chain) sequence along with its context. Its antigen is not identified. The CDR3 spans 13 residues. Germline V lookup: CDR1 SGHVS, CDR2 FNYEAQ. V was trimmed by 2 bases and J by 5 bases, leaving 9 bases between them. This entry belongs to a study of T cell clonotyping in hematopoietic cell transplantation. Assay: immunoSEQ multiplex PCR; the TCRdb copy retains only in-frame clones and omits some. The sample carries 30,000 or so clones, roughly 92% recorded once. Overall study results and limits: Recipient TCR diversity dropped after transplant; expanded clonotypes rose from day 30 to 180. Few recipient clonotypes overlapped donors; over 95% were de novo at given depth.

Recipient blood drawn about 28 days pretransplant and days 30, 100, 180 after. The receptor was derived from a female patient in her forties or fifties who had an allogeneic stem cell transplant from a related donor, so the T cells may come from the graft donor. Some clones in this sample may be carry-over from other donors' samples. The sample here was PBMCs, taken 100 days after allogeneic stem cell transplant. This chain links TRBV7-6 with TRBJ1-1; no clear D gene. The CDR3 coding sequence is TGTGCCAGCAGCTTATACGGGCTTACTGAAGCTTTCTTT. This translates into CASSLYGLTEAFF.